The 21 T cell receptor beta chains presented below share a single source sample, sequenced in a study of T cells expressing NK-cell markers. TCRdb re-called the 5' RACE reads and shows each CDR3 protein once, DNA omitted. Its table lists about 550,000 distinct CDR3 sequences. Sequencing was performed on blood T cells: a sorted CD56 or NKG2C T cell subset, CD4+ or CD8+ T cells, or bulk PBMC T cells (not recorded which). These receptors originate from a man aged 18-30 years in good health.

The chain uses TRBV19 and TRBJ2-1; TCRdb calls TRBD2, which cannot be checked without DNA. CDR3 length: 14 residues. The germline CDR1 and CDR2 sequences are LNHDA and SQIVND (reference sequence). The CDR3 reads CASSMWGSGRKKFF.

The J gene is TRBJ1-1, the V gene TRBV14; as DNA is missing, the TRBD1 call by TCRdb cannot be tested. This CDR3 spans 15 amino acids. CDR1 is SGHDN and CDR2 is FVKESK in the germline V gene. This CDR3 is CASSRSGHPNTEAFF.

The chain links TRBV7-2 to TRBJ2-4; TCRdb picks TRBD1, but there is no DNA to check that call. CDR1 SGHTA and CDR2 FQGNSA come from the germline V gene. CDR3 length equals 13 residues. The CDR3 region is CASSLQGRDIQYF.

This chain links TRBV25-1 with TRBJ2-1; TCRdb selects TRBD2, and the lack of DNA leaves this call unchecked. This CDR3 spans 15 amino acids. Germline V gene sequence: CDR1 MGHDK, CDR2 SYGVNS. CDR3 sequence reads: CASSRLAGGPNEQFF.

V gene TRBV12-3 or TRBV12-4 combines with J gene TRBJ2-1. The CDR3 extends over 15 amino acids. CDR3 region: CASSPSSRDYNEQFF.

This sequence joins TRBV5-1 and TRBJ1-5; TCRdb names TRBD1, which stays unverified in the absence of DNA. Germline CDR1 is SGHRS and CDR2 is YFSETQ. The CDR3 spans 15 residues. The CDR3 sequence is CASSLGPGPEQPQHF.

The gene calls are TRBV7-9 and TRBJ2-5; TCRdb calls TRBD1, which cannot be checked without DNA. CDR1 SEHNR and CDR2 FQNEAQ come from the germline V gene (reference sequence). The CDR3 is made up of 17 amino acids. Here the CDR3 reads CASSLLTLRDYQETQYF. Full variable domain (rest looked up from reference TRBV7-9 and TRBJ2-5): DTGVSQNPRHKITKRGQNVTFRCDPISEHNRLYWYRQTLGQGPEFLTYFQNEAQLEKSRLLSDRFSAERPKGSFSTLEIQRTEQGDSAMYLCASSLLTLRDYQETQYFGPGTRLLVL.

The V and J genes are TRBV11-3 and TRBJ2-3; TCRdb's D call, TRBD2, is unchecked because there is no DNA. The CDR3 runs 15 residues. Germline assignment: CDR1 SGHNT and CDR2 YENEEA. This CDR3 reads CASSQSGRATDTQYF.

The rearrangement joins TRBV20-1 to TRBJ2-2; with no DNA, the TCRdb D assignment of TRBD2 cannot be verified. Germline V CDR1 and CDR2: DFQATT, SNEGSKA (reference sequence). The CDR3 length is 14 residues. The CDR3 sequence is CSASPQSDTGELFF.

The CDR3 loop reads CAISVPSRGTYEQYF. The genes are TRBV10-3 and TRBJ2-7; TCRdb outputs TRBD1, but without DNA this stays unchecked. This CDR3 is 15 amino acids long. The germline V gene encodes CDR1 ENHRY and CDR2 SYGVKD.

The V call is TRBV6-1, the J call TRBJ2-5; TCRdb reports TRBD2, a call that lacks DNA to check it against. The CDR3 totals 14 residues. The germline gives CDR1 MNHNS, CDR2 SASEGT. CDR3 protein: CASSEWGLTETQYF.

The chain uses TRBV29-1 and TRBJ2-1; as DNA is missing, the TRBD2 call by TCRdb cannot be tested. Germline lookup yields CDR1 SQVTM and CDR2 ANQGSEA. CDR3 length equals 12 residues. The CDR3 here is CSVPGNSGVVFF.

The chain combines TRBV7-9 with TRBJ2-7; TCRdb gives TRBD2 as the D gene, but with no DNA this cannot be confirmed. The CDR3 runs 16 residues. Germline CDR1 and CDR2: SEHNR and FQNEAQ (reference sequence). CDR3 in amino acids: CASSSTGGPSTYEQYF.

This chain links TRBV3-1 with TRBJ1-2; the D gene TCRdb calls, TRBD1, cannot be checked with no DNA. This CDR3 is 13 amino acids long. Germline-derived CDR1 and CDR2 are LGHDT and YNNKEL (reference sequence). The CDR3 here is CASSQGTGYGYTF.

This chain links TRBV29-1 with TRBJ2-3; TCRdb selects TRBD1, and the lack of DNA leaves this call unchecked. Germline assignment: CDR1 SQVTM and CDR2 ANQGSEA. The CDR3 extends over 17 amino acids. CDR3 protein: CSAEGWRGEGSTDTQYF.

This chain uses TRBV5-1 with TRBJ2-2; the D call from TCRdb, TRBD2, cannot be confirmed without DNA. From germline, CDR1 is SGHRS and CDR2 YFSETQ. CDR3 length equals 17 residues. The CDR3: CASSPGTSGRSTGELFF.

V usage is TRBV12-3 or TRBV12-4 and J usage is TRBJ2-3; TCRdb calls TRBD2, which cannot be checked without DNA. The CDR3 is made up of 12 amino acids. CDR3 in amino acids: CASKDYPDTQYF.

V is TRBV2 and J is TRBJ2-1; the D gene TCRdb calls, TRBD2, cannot be checked with no DNA. The germline V gene has CDR1 SNHLY and CDR2 FYNNEI. The CDR3 is 14 amino acids. The CDR3: CASSELARDNEQFF.

The rearrangement joins TRBV5-1 to TRBJ2-3; TCRdb reports TRBD2, a call that lacks DNA to check it against. Germline CDR1 SGHRS, CDR2 YFSETQ. CDR3 size: 15 residues. Here the CDR3 reads CASSLGGRDEDTQYF.

The CDR3 sequence is CASSMGSVGEKLFF. This chain joins TRBV18 and TRBJ1-4. Germline V CDR1 and CDR2: KGHSH, LQKENI. The CDR3 is made up of 14 amino acids.

V gene TRBV12-3 or TRBV12-4 combines with J gene TRBJ2-2; TCRdb reports TRBD2, a call that lacks DNA to check it against. The CDR3 is made up of 18 amino acids. CDR3 region: CASSLRVSGRARAGELFF.